This entry concerns a single T cell receptor beta chain. Its antigen is currently unknown. This sample is part of a study of shared clonotypes between healthy human individuals. Overall study results and limits: Researchers sampled only blood; tissue repertoires likely differ. Naive subsets, compared against memory subsets, generally had larger estimated richness values. The represented genetic and exposure-history diversity was limited by the small number of donors.

The CDR3 contains 13 residues. The V end was cut by 1 base, the J end by 9 bases, with 10 bases between. Germline assignment: CDR1 SGHAT and CDR2 FQNNGV. Only in-frame clones appear in the TCRdb table, and some are missing; sequencing was by immunoSEQ multiplex PCR. The table has roughly 2,000,000 clones, about 94% seen once. Terminally differentiated effector memory CD45RA+ cells were excluded by CCR7 positive selection of CD45RO-negative cells. Recent vaccinations or acute infections were absent in the healthy HIV-negative adult donors. The receptor was isolated from a young man in good health. Some clones in this sample may be carry-over from other donors' samples. The specimen was naive CD8+ T cells from PBMCs. The V and J genes are TRBV11-2 and TRBJ2-1; D perhaps matches TRBD2 (5 bases). The CDR3 reads CASSLALGSEQFF. The CDR3 nucleotides read TGTGCCAGCAGCTTAGCACTAGGGAGTGAGCAGTTCTTC.